This TCR beta chain was documented in a study of cytomegalovirus exposure and HLA in healthy donors (dated by TCRdb to 2015 to 2018). Context from the whole study: According to an earlier analysis of 450 to 650 of the donors, about 179 million T cells yielded 90 million to 130 million unique TCR beta sequences and 276 Gb of sequence data. A few DR-DQ haplotypes were treated as single units for association and clustering because of strong linkage in the cohort. Rather than using new phenotypic data, the later analysis identified candidate immune exposures from TCR beta sequences and from how often those sequences occurred across donors. To predict cytomegalovirus infection status, the study combined high-throughput TCR immunosequencing, statistical association of individual TCRs with disease status, and machine learning. Donor age, sex, ethnicity and CMV serostatus were compiled together with the repertoire data. The study was designed to test whether signatures of past pathogen exposure could be identified by cataloging public T cell receptors. In addition to the first cohort of approximately 650 subjects, a separate validation cohort of 130 or so different subjects was used. The study used immunosequencing to profile the T cell repertoires of approximately 690 subjects and linked those repertoires to cytomegalovirus serostatus. An earlier analysis of several hundred of the donors used high-throughput TCR beta sequencing to judge whether each TCR beta V gene segment behaved as functional or pseudogenic. A later genetic analysis used genome-wide SNP genotypes for about three fifths of the 666 donors, treating that subset as a discovery cohort. The number of typed donors differed by locus: about 620-630 for A, B, C, DRB1 and DQB1; 500 to 550 for DQA1; 600 to 610 for DPA1; and about 450 for DPB1. All discovery cohort repertoires had been generated on a single sequencing platform. Both class I and class II loci were covered by HLA typing, at four-digit resolution. The genetic ancestry cluster associated with self-reported Caucasian donors included about 81% of the 398 genotyped donors. A later analysis re-examined previously published TCR beta repertoires from 610 or so donors and added high-resolution HLA genotyping to investigate patterns of TCR occurrence. About 300 gigabases of sequencing data and approximately 92 million unique TCR sequences made up an early release that covered approximately 650 HLA-typed donors. Among about 400 genotyped donors of the cohort, an average of approximately 240,000 unique TCR beta nucleotide sequences was sequenced per donor, of which 15% to 20% were non-productive.

The cohort comprised around 690 healthy bone marrow donors. Cohort members were all nominally healthy when sampled, although unrecorded immune exposures were likely present. The donor was CMV seronegative and belonged to the group of approximately 320 seronegative cohort members. Every donor gave a peripheral blood sample, and the peripheral blood mononuclear cells from that sample were used for TCR beta sequencing. The Qiagen DNeasy Blood Extraction Kit was used to extract genomic DNA from the blood cell samples. This clone has a handful of counts. Its antigen target is currently unknown. Base qualities are not recorded, but no much larger clone differs from it by a single base. Library preparation was by the immunoSEQ multiplex PCR assay. The multiplex PCR relied on a mix of 60 forward primers for TCR Vbeta segments and 13 reverse primers for TCR Jbeta segments. The CDR3 region of rearranged TCR beta genes was amplified from genomic DNA by a multiplex PCR assay. The Illumina HiSeq System was used to sequence the amplified TCR beta libraries as 87-base-pair reads. Per the source publication's procedure: In a later analysis, roughly 80 million unique TCR beta chains were counted across the roughly 670 repertoires, and roughly 11 million of these chains were shared by at least two donors. Raw reads were error-corrected and collapsed into unique sequences with a nearest-neighbor algorithm that merged closely related sequences to remove PCR and sequencing errors. To assign V, D and J gene segments, CDR3 sequences were aligned to IMGT reference sequences. For a sequence to be retained, a match of at least six nucleotides to both a V gene segment and a J gene segment was required. A rearrangement counted as productive if the CDR3 had no stop codons and remained in frame with V and J, and every other rearrangement counted as non-productive. Following IMGT convention, CDR3 was defined as the stretch from the second conserved V-encoded cysteine to the conserved J-encoded phenylalanine. The earlier analysis of about 560 of the donors excluded any sequence lacking an unambiguous match to a single V gene segment. An earlier analysis of almost 600 of the donors classified V segments as functional when productive rearrangements were above 56.7% and as segregating when the standard deviation between donors was above 5%. A statistical classification framework was built to diagnose cytomegalovirus status from the catalog of TCR beta chain sequences. In a later analysis, V and J genes were assigned by comparing TCR nucleotide sequences against IMGT/GENE-DB human TR gene sequences. The TCRdist pipeline was used in a later analysis to assign CDR3 sequences and most-parsimonious VDJ recombination scenarios. In a later analysis, each TCR beta chain was defined by its CDR3 amino acid sequence together with its V-gene family, and reads lacking a unique V-gene family were excluded. A later analysis removed over 500 highly shared, low-generation-probability nucleotide sequences to deal with suspected cross-contamination and a sequencing artifact. In a later analysis, a clonal expansion index was calculated for each public chain from normalized within-repertoire ranks of inferred template counts. In a later analysis, generation probabilities were computed using a VDJ recombination model fitted to out-of-frame rearrangements, and the results were checked against IGoR. In a later analysis, hypergeometric tests were used to score TCR-TCR, TCR-HLA and TCR-CMV co-occurrence, with a repertoire-size bias correction applied to TCR pairs. A later analysis estimated false discovery rates by permuting HLA or CMV assignments 20 times. In a later analysis, co-occurring TCRs were grouped with DBSCAN, and TCRdist sequence similarity was added when clustering was performed within HLA-allele-positive subsets. For co-occurrence clustering, repertoires with fewer than 30,000 or more than 120,000 public chains were excluded, along with a handful of repertoires with anomalous nucleotide sharing. This immuneACCESS table, as held by TCRdb, lists in-frame sequences with V and J called but not all clones. Of the missing ones, under half trace to an unresolved V gene in checked studies; the others have no known cause. The V and J calls and clone size come from that table; D and trimming were worked out from the DNA. The sample records 100,000 to 150,000 clones, roughly 75% of which are singletons. Approximately 1.2% of the sample is in the top ten clones.

Results and caveats for the whole study, not just this receptor: The presence/absence analyses assumed that sequencing depth was roughly uniform across donors, and that assumption may not be true. A later genetic analysis associated a missense DCLRE1C variant with V-gene and J-gene trimming of TCR beta chains, and an independent cohort replicated the association. This cohort had only TCR beta chains sequenced, and the lack of alpha or paired-chain data limited which features could be detected. In vitro tests confirmed that a few of the cytomegalovirus-associated TCR beta chains recognize cytomegalovirus antigens. Cytomegalovirus status was reported to be diagnosed by the classifier with high specificity and sensitivity in both the original and validation cohorts. Because HLA typing was unavailable for some donors at each locus, only the typed subset was used in association tests. The sequencing pipeline was judged likely to have produced a cluster of highly shared sequence variants as a technical artifact. CMV serostatus was the only immune exposure information available for the cohort. Over 15 rarely observed V segments, including chromosome 9 orphons, were excluded from the earlier analysis of approximately 600 of the donors because counts were too low. According to a later analysis, most CMV-associated TCR beta chains appeared to be HLA-restricted, and the HLA associations seemed to be driven largely by CMV exposure. The authors suggested that the approach could potentially be generalized to other disease states and immunological phenotypes. Because the 87-base-pair reads could not distinguish some IMGT-functional V segments, including TRBV6-2 and TRBV6-3, those segments were excluded. Correlated functional status among segregating V segments might be attributable to linkage disequilibrium, but an unknown experimental factor could not be ruled out. In a later analysis, the rate of TCR association differed among HLA loci, with DRB1 alleles having the most associated TCRs and HLA-C alleles having the fewest. A later analysis associated 15,000 or so TCR beta sequences with specific HLA alleles at a false discovery rate of 0.05. In a later analysis, several top co-occurrence clusters were reported to appear linked to parvovirus B19, influenza, CMV and Epstein-Barr virus. In a later analysis, HLA-associated TCR beta chains showed more clonal expansion and lower generation probabilities than non-associated chains that were equally common. Across donors, most TCR sequences were observed very rarely, whereas some public TCRs were present in many individuals. An earlier analysis of several hundred of the donors showed that most TCR beta V segments appeared in productive rearrangements either about 90% or about 30% of the time, which broadly matched IMGT annotations. A further reported finding was that TCR beta sequences accurately predicted the HLA-A and HLA-B alleles for most subjects in the first cohort. A later genetic analysis reported fewer N-insertions in productive TCRs among donors in an Asian-associated ancestry cluster than the roughly 720-donor mean. The study listed 150 to 200 TCR beta chains as associated with cytomegalovirus. Strong co-occurrence of HLA alleles, especially DR and DQ, made assigning TCR associations to individual alleles difficult.

V ends up 2 bases short and J 0 bases short, with an unmatched junction base count of 5. The CDR1 and CDR2 encoded by the germline V gene are SGHAT and FQNNGV. From the cysteine up to the phenylalanine, the CDR3 has a length of 16 residues. The read is trimmed to its CDR3 DNA, 48 bases read in frame from base 1. The sequence derives from a female donor in good health and CMV-seronegative. This chain is built from TRBV11-2 and TRBJ2-7, with TRBD2 identical over 9 junction bases. Sequenced material: PBMCs. The CDR3 sequence is CASSLSSSGASYEQYF. At the DNA level, the sequence is TGTGCCAGCAGCTTAAGTTCTAGCGGGGCCTCCTACGAGCAGTACTTC.